This TCR beta chain came from a study of circulating and synovial CD4+ cells in juvenile arthritis. A remark on this clone: Its cognate antigen is unknown.

Here immunoSEQ multiplex PCR was the method, and the copy in TCRdb shows in-frame clones only, minus some. The profile shows 30,000 to 40,000 clones, 90% to 95% of them singletons. Whole-study results and caveats: Measured synovium overlap likely understates the true shared repertoire.

The TCR sequence derives from a human donor with juvenile idiopathic arthritis. The sample consisted of CD4+ T cells from blood.

DNA of the CDR3: TGTGCCAGCAGCTCCCTCGACAGGGACTATGGCTACACCTTC. This encodes CASSSLDRDYGYTF. The chain is built from TRBV7-2 and TRBJ1-2, with 7 bases fitting TRBD1. The CDR3 loop spans 14 amino acids. From germline, CDR1 is SGHTA and CDR2 FQGNSA. With V trimmed by 4 bases and J by 3 bases, 5 bases remained unmatched.